These 3 T cell receptor beta chains share one sample of origin, sequenced in a study of T cell clusters in autoimmune cytopenias (dated by TCRdb to between 2017 and 2020). The run used an Illumina MiSeq. TRB rearrangements were amplified by multiplex PCR following a touch-down protocol, with the TRB-A and TRB-B primer pools mixed in one tube. TCRdb reprocessed the reads; each CDR3 protein sequence makes one entry, and DNA is unavailable. The sample's table covers some 5,000 distinct CDR3 sequences. Clones ranked in the top ten supply about 7.2% of the sample. TRB amplification used around 250 ng of peripheral blood genomic DNA, around 40,000 genome equivalents, per sample. The same data also went into a second study, on T cell repertoires in aging, cancer and after chemotherapy.

The sample taken for sequencing was peripheral blood. These receptors were collected from a human donor in good health.

This clonotype is classed as medium-sized by frequency. This chain joins TRBV6-1 and TRBJ1-3; as DNA is missing, the TRBD1 call by TCRdb cannot be tested. Germline V gives CDR1 MNHNS, CDR2 SASEGT. CDR3 length: 14 amino acids. The CDR3 spells CASTIDRSGNTIYF.

The chain has TRBV5-6 and TRBJ1-2; as DNA is missing, the TRBD1 call by TCRdb cannot be tested. Germline loops: CDR1 SGHDT, CDR2 YYEEEE. This CDR3 region has 16 residues. This chain's CDR3 is CASSRGMGQGNYGYTF.

By frequency, this clonotype is medium-sized (0.01 to 0.1%). The chain joins TRBV12-3 or TRBV12-4 to TRBJ1-5; TCRdb proposes TRBD1, but this gene call is untestable without DNA. This CDR3 is 15 amino acids long. This CDR3 reads CASSPRGVGWQPQHF.